This TCR beta chain appears in the sequencing data of a study of CD8 T cells in Susac syndrome. In regard to this clonotype: Its antigen remains unknown.

Germline-derived CDR1 and CDR2 are SGHDT and YYEEEE. V lost 0 bases and J 8 bases, leaving 12 bases between the germline ends. The CDR3 loop spans 14 amino acids. Sequencing of TCR beta was undertaken in CD8+ and CD4+ T cells derived from blood. General study points: Clonal expansion was absent from the CD4+ T cell repertoires in Susac syndrome.

Reverse transcription of roughly 0.5 to 1 ug RNA was carried out with random hexamers. TCRdb used MiXCR to reprocess the immunoSEQ multiplex PCR reads, holding one entry per CDR3 protein. This sample has about 150,000 distinct CDR3 sequences, with roughly 95% found just once. The sequenced sample consisted of CD4+ T cells from PBMCs. The V and J genes are TRBV5-6 and TRBJ2-1, with D possibly matching TRBD1 (5 bases). The origin of this receptor is a human donor with Susac syndrome. CDR3 residues: CASSLEGYKDEQFF. Written as DNA, the CDR3 is TGTGCCAGCAGCTTGGAGGGGTACAAGGATGAGCAGTTCTTC.